What follows are 9 T cell receptor beta chains derived from one specimen sequenced in a study of regulatory T cells in long-lasting Graves disease. Time point noted: newly diagnosed GD, antithyroid drugs for less than 3 months. The TCR library was prepared using RNA isolated from PBMCs. Building the TCR beta libraries relied on iRepertoire HTBI primers, and CDR3 regions underwent Arm-PCR. TCRdb passed the multiplex PCR reads through MiXCR, listing each CDR3 protein once. The sample shows more than 450,000 distinct CDR3 sequences, about a sixth of them seen only once. The sample was also reused in another study, on T cells in Graves' hyperthyroidism and ophthalmopathy.

This material consisted of peripheral blood mononuclear cells (PBMCs), taken at new diagnosis, from a patient treated with antithyroid drugs. Receptors originate from a man aged 35-49 years with Graves disease.

The gene calls are TRBV29-1 and TRBJ2-1; D call uncertain. V lost 2 bases and J 2 bases, leaving 1 base between the germline ends. The CDR3 has 11 residues. Per the germline V gene, CDR1 is SQVTM and CDR2 is ANQGSEA. CDR3 coding DNA: TGCAGCGTTGAACCCTACAATGAGCAGTTCTTC. It codes for CSVEPYNEQFF.

This clonotype was seen repeatedly, ten times or more. This chain links TRBV2 with TRBJ2-5; 8 bases line up with TRBD2. The CDR3 has 15 residues. CDR1 is SNHLY and CDR2 is FYNNEI in the germline V gene. The junction had 9 bases not matched to a gene; V was cut back by 5 bases and J by 4 bases. The CDR3 DNA sequence: TGTGCCAGCAGTTTGAGCGGTCGGGGGGGAGAGACCCAGTACTTC. Protein sequence: CASSLSGRGGETQYF.

This clonotype was detected ten times or more. The J gene is TRBJ1-5, the V gene TRBV28; TRBD1 might be the D (5 bases). V lost 10 bases and J lost 8, with 15 bases in between. Germline CDR1 and CDR2: MDHEN and SYDVKM. The CDR3 contains 12 residues. In DNA, the CDR3 is TGTGCCACTACCAGGGCTTGGGAGCCCCAGCATTTT. Translated: CATTRAWEPQHF.

The gene calls are TRBV19 and TRBJ2-4; weak D call: TRBD1 (5 bases). Germline values: CDR1 LNHDA, CDR2 SQIVND (reference sequence). The CDR3 extends over 18 amino acids. The V and J ends lost 3 bases and 5 bases respectively, with 23 bases between them. The CDR3 loop is CASSMSGGWRVQENIQYF. In DNA, the CDR3 is TGTGCCAGTAGTATGTCCGGTGGGTGGCGCGTACAGGAAAACATTCAGTACTTC.

The rearrangement joins TRBV4-1 to TRBJ1-5; a possible D gene is TRBD1 (6 bases). Germline CDR1 and CDR2: MGHRA and YSYEKL. The CDR3 contains 15 residues. The V end lost 5 bases, the J end lost 7 bases, and 18 bases lay between the germline ends. In DNA, the CDR3 is TGCGCCAGCAGCGCTGAACAGGGAAGTCGGCAGCCCCAGCATTTT. This codes for CASSAEQGSRQPQHF.

This clonotype was detected many times. The J gene is TRBJ2-2, the V gene TRBV5-8; a possible D gene is TRBD2 (5 bases). The germline V gene encodes CDR1 SGHTS and CDR2 YDEGEE. The CDR3 has 16 residues. Trimming took off 4 bases at V and 3 bases at J, with 16 bases between the two ends. CDR3 nucleotides: TGTGCCAGCAGCCGAGCGATCGGGGAACACACCGGGGAGCTGTTTTTT. This codes for CASSRAIGEHTGELFF.

This clonotype was detected only a few times. The gene calls are TRBV18 and TRBJ1-1, with 8 bases aligning to TRBD1. The CDR3 contains 16 residues. CDR1 is KGHSH and CDR2 is LQKENI in the germline V gene. V was pared by 3 bases and J by 0 bases, with 6 bases of the junction left unmatched. This chain's CDR3 is CASSPRTGSLNTEAFF. Written as DNA, the CDR3 is TGTGCCAGCTCACCTCGGACAGGGTCATTGAACACTGAAGCTTTCTTT.

CDR3 sequence (DNA): TGTGCCAGCAGTCAAGGGGTGGGGTTCCCAACTAATGAAAAACTGTTTTTT. It is translated as CASSQGVGFPTNEKLFF. The V and J genes are TRBV11-2 and TRBJ1-4; D may be TRBD1 (5 bases). The CDR3 runs 17 residues. CDR1 is SGHAT, CDR2 FQNNGV, per germline. V lost 6 bases and J lost 0, with 17 bases in between. The full variable domain, rest sourced from reference TRBV11-2 and TRBJ1-4, is EAGVAQSPRYKIIEKRQSVAFWCNPISGHATLYWYQQILGQGPKLLIQFQNNGVVDDSQLPKDRFSAERLKGVDSTLKIQPAKLEDSAVYLCASSQGVGFPTNEKLFFGSGTQLSVL.

This clonotype was detected many times. This chain links TRBV2 with TRBJ1-1, with unresolved D. Germline V gene data show CDR1 as SNHLY and CDR2 as FYNNEI. Trimming took off 4 bases at V and 5 bases at J, with 8 bases between the two ends. CDR3 length equals 12 residues. CDR3 protein: CASSAKRTEAFF. The CDR3, as DNA: TGTGCCAGCAGTGCAAAGAGGACTGAAGCTTTCTTT.